This TCR beta chain was identified during a study of cytomegalovirus exposure and HLA in healthy donors. Study outcomes and limitations: In a later analysis, at a false discovery rate of 0.05, roughly 16,000 TCR beta sequences matched HLA alleles. The study listed roughly 160 cytomegalovirus-associated TCR beta chains.

Germline CDR1 reads MNHNS; CDR2 reads SASEGT. The CDR3 is made up of 13 amino acids. Trimming cost V 4 bases and J 3 bases, with 10 bases left between them. Vbeta (60) and Jbeta (13) primers were used in the PCR. Data came from immunoSEQ multiplex PCR; TCRdb stores just in-frame clones and leaves some out. The sample lists 110,000 to 150,000 clones, roughly 79% occurring once. Note on this clone: The target antigen is unknown.

What was sequenced was PBMCs. The chain links TRBV6-1 to TRBJ2-7; possible D gene TRBD1, 6 bases. This clonotype originated in a male donor in good health and CMV-seronegative. CDR3 sequence: CASSVAGDYEQYF. CDR3 sequence (DNA): TGTGCCAGCAGTGTTGCAGGGGACTACGAGCAGTACTTC.